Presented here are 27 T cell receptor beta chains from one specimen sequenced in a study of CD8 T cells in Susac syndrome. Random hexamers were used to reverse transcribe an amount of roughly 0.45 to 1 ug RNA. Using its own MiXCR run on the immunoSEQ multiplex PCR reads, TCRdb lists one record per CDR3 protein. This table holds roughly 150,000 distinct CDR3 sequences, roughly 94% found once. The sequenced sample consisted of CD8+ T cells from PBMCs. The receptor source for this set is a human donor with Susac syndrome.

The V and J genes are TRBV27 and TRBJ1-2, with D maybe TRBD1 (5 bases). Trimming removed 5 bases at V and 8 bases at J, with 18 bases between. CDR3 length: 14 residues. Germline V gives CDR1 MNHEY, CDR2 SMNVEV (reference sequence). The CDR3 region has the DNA TGTGCCAGCAGTCCATGGACGGACCGGGGCGGCTACACCTTC. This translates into CASSPWTDRGGYTF.

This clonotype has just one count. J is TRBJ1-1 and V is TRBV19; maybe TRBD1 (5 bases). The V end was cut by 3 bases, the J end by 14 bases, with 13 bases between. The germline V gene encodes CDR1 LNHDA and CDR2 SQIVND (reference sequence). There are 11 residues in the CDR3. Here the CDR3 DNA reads TGTGCCAGTAGTATTAAGGGGCCGGACTTCTTT. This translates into CASSIKGPDFF.

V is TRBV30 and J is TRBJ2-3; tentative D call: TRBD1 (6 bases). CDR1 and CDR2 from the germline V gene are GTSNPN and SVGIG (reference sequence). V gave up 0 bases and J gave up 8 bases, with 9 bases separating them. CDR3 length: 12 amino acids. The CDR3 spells CAWSVQDSTQYF. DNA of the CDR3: TGTGCCTGGAGTGTACAGGACAGTACGCAGTATTTT.

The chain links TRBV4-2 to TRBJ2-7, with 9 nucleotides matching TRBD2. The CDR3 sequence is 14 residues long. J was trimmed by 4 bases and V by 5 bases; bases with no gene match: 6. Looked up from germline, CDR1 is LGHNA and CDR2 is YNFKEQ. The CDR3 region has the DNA TGTGCCAGCAGCGCGGGAGCGGGAGGATACGAGCAGTACTTC. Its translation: CASSAGAGGYEQYF.

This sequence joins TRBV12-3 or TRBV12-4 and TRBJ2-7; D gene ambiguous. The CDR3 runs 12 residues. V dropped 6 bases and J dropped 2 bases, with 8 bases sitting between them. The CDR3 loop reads CASRAEPYEQYF. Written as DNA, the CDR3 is TGTGCCAGCAGGGCAGAACCCTACGAGCAGTACTTC.

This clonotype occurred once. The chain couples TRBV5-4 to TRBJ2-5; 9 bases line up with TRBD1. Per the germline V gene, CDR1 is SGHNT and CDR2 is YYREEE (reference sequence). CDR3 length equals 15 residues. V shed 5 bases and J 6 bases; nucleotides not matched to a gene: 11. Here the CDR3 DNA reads TGTGCCAGCAGTGCGAATACAGGGGGCGTAAAGACCCAGTACTTC. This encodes CASSANTGGVKTQYF. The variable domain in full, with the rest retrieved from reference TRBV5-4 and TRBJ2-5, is ETGVTQSPTHLIKTRGQQVTLRCSSQSGHNTVSWYQQALGQGPQFIFQYYREEENGRGNFPPRFSGLQFPNYSSELNVNALELDDSALYLCASSANTGGVKTQYFGPGTRLLVL.

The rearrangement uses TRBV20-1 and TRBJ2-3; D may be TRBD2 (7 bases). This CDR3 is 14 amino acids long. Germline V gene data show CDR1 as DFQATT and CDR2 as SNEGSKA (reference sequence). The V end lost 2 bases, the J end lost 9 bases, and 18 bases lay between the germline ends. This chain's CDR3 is CSARPRGGTSTQYF. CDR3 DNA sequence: TGCAGTGCTAGACCCAGGGGAGGGACGTCGACGCAGTATTTT.

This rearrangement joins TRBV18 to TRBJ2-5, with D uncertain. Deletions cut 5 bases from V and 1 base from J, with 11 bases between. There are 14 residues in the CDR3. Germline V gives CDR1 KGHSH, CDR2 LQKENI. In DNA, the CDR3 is TGTGCCAGCTCAGCGGCGGCAGCCCAAGAGACCCAGTACTTC. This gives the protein CASSAAAAQETQYF.

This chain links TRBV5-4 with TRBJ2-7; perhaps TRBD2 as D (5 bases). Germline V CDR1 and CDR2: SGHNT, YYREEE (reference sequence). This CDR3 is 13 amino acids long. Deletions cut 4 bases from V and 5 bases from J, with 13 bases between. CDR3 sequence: CASSQDSAHEQYF. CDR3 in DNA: TGTGCCAGCAGCCAGGACTCCGCGCACGAGCAGTACTTC.

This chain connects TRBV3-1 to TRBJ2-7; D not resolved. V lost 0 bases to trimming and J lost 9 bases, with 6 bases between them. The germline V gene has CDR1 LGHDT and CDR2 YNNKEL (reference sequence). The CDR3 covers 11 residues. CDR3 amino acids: CASSQERWQYF. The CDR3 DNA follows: TGTGCCAGCAGCCAAGAGCGATGGCAGTACTTC.

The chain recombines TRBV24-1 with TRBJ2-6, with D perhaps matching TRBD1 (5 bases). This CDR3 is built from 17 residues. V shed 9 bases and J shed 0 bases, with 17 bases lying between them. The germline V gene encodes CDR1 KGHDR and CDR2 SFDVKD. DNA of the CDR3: TGTGCCACCTCGGGCAGGGTGATTTCCTCTGGGGCCAACGTCCTGACTTTC. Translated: CATSGRVISSGANVLTF.

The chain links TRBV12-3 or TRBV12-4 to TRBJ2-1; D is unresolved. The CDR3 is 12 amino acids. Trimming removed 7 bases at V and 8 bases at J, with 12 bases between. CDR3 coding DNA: TGTGCCAGCAAGGTGGGTGGGGATGAGCAGTTCTTC. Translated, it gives CASKVGGDEQFF.

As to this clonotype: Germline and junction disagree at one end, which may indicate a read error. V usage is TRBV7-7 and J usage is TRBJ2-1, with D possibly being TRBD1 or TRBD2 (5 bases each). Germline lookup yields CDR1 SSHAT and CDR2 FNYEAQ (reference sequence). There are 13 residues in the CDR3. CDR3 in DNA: TGTGCTAGCAGCTTAGCCCGGGGCGATGAGCAGTTCTTC. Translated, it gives CASSLARGDEQFF.

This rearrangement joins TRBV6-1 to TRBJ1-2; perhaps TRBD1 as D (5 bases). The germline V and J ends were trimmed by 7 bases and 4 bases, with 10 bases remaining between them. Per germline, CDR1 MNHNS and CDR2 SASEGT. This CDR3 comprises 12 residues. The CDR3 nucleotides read TGTGCCAGCAAGGGACCAGGCTATGGCTACACCTTC. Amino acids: CASKGPGYGYTF.

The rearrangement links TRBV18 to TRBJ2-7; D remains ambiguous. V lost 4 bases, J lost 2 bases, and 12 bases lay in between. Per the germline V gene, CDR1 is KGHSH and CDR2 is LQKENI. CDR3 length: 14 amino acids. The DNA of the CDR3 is TGTGCCAGCTCACTGGGTGGCAGGCCCTACGAGCAGTACTTC. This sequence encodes CASSLGGRPYEQYF.

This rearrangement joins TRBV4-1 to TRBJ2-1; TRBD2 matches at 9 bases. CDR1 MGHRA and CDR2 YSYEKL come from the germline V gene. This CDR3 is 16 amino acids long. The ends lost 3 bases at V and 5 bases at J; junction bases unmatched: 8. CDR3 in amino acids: CASSHMAGGTNNEQFF. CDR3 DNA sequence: TGCGCCAGCAGCCATATGGCGGGGGGGACTAACAATGAGCAGTTCTTC.

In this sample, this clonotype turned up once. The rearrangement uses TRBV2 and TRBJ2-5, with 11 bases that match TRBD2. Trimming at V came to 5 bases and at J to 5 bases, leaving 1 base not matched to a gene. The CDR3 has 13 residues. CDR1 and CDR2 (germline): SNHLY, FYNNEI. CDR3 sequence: CASSRLAGETQYF. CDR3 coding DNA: TGTGCCAGCAGTAGACTAGCGGGGGAGACCCAGTACTTC.

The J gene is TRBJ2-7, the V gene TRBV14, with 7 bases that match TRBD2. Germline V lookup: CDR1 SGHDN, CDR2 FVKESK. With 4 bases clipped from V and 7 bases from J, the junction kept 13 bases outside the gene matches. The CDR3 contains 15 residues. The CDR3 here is CASSPRLAELLEQYF. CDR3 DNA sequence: TGTGCCAGCAGCCCCCGTCTAGCGGAACTCCTTGAGCAGTACTTC. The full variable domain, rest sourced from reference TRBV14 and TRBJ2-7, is EAGVTQFPSHSVIEKGQTVTLRCDPISGHDNLYWYRRVMGKEIKFLLHFVKESKQDESGMPNNRFLAERTGGTYSTLKVQPAELEDSGVYFCASSPRLAELLEQYFGPGTRLTVT.

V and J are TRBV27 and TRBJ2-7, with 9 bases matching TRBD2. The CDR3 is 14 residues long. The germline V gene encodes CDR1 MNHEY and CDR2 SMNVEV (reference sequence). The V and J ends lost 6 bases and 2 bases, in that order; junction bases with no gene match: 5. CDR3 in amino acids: CASRGASGTYEQYF. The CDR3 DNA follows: TGTGCCAGCAGGGGGGCTAGCGGGACCTACGAGCAGTACTTC.

CDR3 in DNA: TGCAGCGTTGAAGGGACAGGGCCTAGCTATGGCTACACCTTC. The encoded protein is CSVEGTGPSYGYTF. The chain links TRBV29-1 to TRBJ1-2; TRBD1 agrees at 8 bases. J was trimmed by 4 bases and V by 1 base; bases with no gene match: 5. The CDR3 runs 14 residues. Germline V gene data show CDR1 as SQVTM and CDR2 as ANQGSEA.

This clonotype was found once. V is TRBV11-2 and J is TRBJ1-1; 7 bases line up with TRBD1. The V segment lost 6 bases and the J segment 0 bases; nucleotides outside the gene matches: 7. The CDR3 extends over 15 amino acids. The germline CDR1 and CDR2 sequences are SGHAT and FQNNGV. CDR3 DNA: TGTGCCAGCAGACCAAGACAGGGATTGAACACTGAAGCTTTCTTT. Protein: CASRPRQGLNTEAFF.

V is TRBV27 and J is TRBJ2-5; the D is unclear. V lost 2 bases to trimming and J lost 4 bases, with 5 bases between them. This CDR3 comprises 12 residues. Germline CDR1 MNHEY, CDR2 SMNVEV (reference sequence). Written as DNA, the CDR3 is TGTGCCAGCAGTTTAAAGGGAGAGACCCAGTACTTC. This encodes CASSLKGETQYF.

DNA of the CDR3: TGTGCCAGCAGTGCCGGGACAGGGGTTCAGCCCCAGCATTTT. Translated, it gives CASSAGTGVQPQHF. The rearrangement joins TRBV12-3 or TRBV12-4 to TRBJ1-5; 10 nucleotides line up with TRBD1. V trimming: 5 bases; J trimming: 6 bases; junction bases outside the gene matches: 4. The CDR3 totals 14 residues.

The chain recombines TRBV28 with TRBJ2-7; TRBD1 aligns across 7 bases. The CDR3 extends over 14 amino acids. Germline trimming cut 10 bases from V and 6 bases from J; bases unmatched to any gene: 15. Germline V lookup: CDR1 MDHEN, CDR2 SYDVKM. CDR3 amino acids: CAITVAGGIGEQYF. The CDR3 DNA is TGTGCCATCACCGTGGCAGGGGGTATCGGCGAGCAGTACTTC.

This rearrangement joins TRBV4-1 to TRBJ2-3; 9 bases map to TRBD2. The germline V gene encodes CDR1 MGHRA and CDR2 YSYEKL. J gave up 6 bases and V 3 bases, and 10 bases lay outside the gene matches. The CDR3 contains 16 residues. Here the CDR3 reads CASSHLLAGPGDTQYF. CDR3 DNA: TGCGCCAGCAGCCACCTCCTAGCGGGACCTGGGGATACGCAGTATTTT.

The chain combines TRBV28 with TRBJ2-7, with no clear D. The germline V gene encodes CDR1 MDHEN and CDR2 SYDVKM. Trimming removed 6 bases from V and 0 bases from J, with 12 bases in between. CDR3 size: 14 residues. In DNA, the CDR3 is TGTGCCAGCAGCTCTGACCCGAGCTCCTACGAGCAGTACTTC. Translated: CASSSDPSSYEQYF. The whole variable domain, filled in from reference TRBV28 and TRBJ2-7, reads DVKVTQSSRYLVKRTGEKVFLECVQDMDHENMFWYRQDPGLGLRLIYFSYDVKMKEKGDIPEGYSVSREKKERFSLILESASTNQTSMYLCASSSDPSSYEQYFGPGTRLTVT.

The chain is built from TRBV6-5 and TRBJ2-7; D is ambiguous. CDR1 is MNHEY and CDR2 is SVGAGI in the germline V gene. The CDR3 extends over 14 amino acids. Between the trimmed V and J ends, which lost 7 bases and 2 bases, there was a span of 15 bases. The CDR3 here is CASTDVSFPYEQYF. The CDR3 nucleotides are TGTGCCAGCACCGACGTGAGTTTTCCCTACGAGCAGTACTTC.